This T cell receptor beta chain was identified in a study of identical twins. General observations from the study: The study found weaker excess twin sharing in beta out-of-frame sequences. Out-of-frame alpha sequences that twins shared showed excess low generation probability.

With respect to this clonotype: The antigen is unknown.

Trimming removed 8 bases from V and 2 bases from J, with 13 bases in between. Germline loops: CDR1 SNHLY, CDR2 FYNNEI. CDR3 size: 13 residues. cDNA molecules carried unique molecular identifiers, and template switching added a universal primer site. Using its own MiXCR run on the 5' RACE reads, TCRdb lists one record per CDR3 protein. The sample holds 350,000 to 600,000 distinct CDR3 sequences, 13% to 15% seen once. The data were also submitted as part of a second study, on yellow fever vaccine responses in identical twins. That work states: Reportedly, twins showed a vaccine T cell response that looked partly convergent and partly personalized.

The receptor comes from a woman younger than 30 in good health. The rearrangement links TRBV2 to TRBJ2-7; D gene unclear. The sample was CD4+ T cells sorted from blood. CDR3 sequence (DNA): TGTGCCAGCCCTCTGAGCCTACCCTACGAGCAGTACTTC. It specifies CASPLSLPYEQYF.